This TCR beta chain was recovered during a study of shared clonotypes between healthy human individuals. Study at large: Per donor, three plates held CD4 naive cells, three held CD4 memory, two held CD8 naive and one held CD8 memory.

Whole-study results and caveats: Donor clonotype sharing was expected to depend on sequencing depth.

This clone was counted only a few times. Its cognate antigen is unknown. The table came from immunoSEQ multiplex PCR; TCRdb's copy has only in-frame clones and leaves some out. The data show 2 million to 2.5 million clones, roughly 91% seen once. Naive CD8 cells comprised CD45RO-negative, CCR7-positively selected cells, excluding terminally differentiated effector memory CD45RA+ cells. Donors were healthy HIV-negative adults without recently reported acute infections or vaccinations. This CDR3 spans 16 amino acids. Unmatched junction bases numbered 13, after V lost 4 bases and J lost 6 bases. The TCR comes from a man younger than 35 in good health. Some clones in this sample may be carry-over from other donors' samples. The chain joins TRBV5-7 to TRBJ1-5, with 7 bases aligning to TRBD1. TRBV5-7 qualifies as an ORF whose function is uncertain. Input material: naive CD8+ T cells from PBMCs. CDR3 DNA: TGTGCCAGCAGCAATGACAGAGGGGGCTTCGTTCAGCCCCAGCATTTT. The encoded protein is CASSNDRGGFVQPQHF.